The 22 T cell receptor beta chains presented below share a single source sample, sequenced in a study of cytomegalovirus exposure and HLA in healthy donors. Some clones are missing from TCRdb's copy, which holds only in-frame ones; the method was immunoSEQ multiplex PCR. The sample lists about 140,000 clones, 86% seen once, with about 2.8% in the top ten. Sequencing used PBMCs. Source of these receptors: a man aged 18 to 29 in good health and CMV-seronegative.

This clone showed up just a few times. This rearrangement joins TRBV27 to TRBJ1-5; D remains unclear. V was pared by 4 bases and J by 4 bases, with 8 bases between. The CDR3 runs 13 residues. Germline-derived CDR1 and CDR2 are MNHEY and SMNVEV (reference sequence). The CDR3: CASSSLLNQPQHF. The CDR3 DNA reads as TGTGCCAGCAGTTCCCTACTGAATCAGCCCCAGCATTTT.

The chain couples TRBV7-9 to TRBJ2-1, with a weak D call TRBD2 (5 bases). This CDR3 is 14 amino acids long. In germline, CDR1 is SEHNR, CDR2 FQNEAQ (reference sequence). V lost 6 bases and J 2 bases, leaving 11 bases between the germline ends. CDR3 DNA sequence: TGTGCCAGCAGTCGCGACTACACCTACAATGAGCAGTTCTTC. It is translated as CASSRDYTYNEQFF. Complete variable domain (other parts from reference TRBV7-9 and TRBJ2-1): DTGVSQNPRHKITKRGQNVTFRCDPISEHNRLYWYRQTLGQGPEFLTYFQNEAQLEKSRLLSDRFSAERPKGSFSTLEIQRTEQGDSAMYLCASSRDYTYNEQFFGPGTRLTVL.

This chain connects TRBV6-6 to TRBJ2-3, with D unresolved. Germline CDR1 MNHNY, CDR2 SVGAGI (reference sequence). V shed 0 bases and J shed 2 bases, with 9 bases lying between them. This CDR3 region has 15 residues. CDR3 loop: CASSYSPGTTDTQYF. The CDR3 coding sequence is TGTGCCAGCAGTTACTCGCCAGGCACCACAGATACGCAGTATTTT.

The chain has TRBV27 and TRBJ1-1; D call uncertain. CDR1 and CDR2 (germline): MNHEY, SMNVEV (reference sequence). This CDR3 is 11 amino acids long. The V and J ends lost 8 bases and 3 bases respectively, with 7 bases between them. CDR3 DNA: TGTGCCAGCGGGAGTTACACTGAAGCTTTCTTT. Translation: CASGSYTEAFF.

This sequence joins TRBV6-6 and TRBJ2-6; the D gene is possibly TRBD2 (5 bases). The germline V and J ends were trimmed by 6 bases and 0 bases, with 12 bases remaining between them. Germline CDR1 reads MNHNY; CDR2 reads SVGAGI (reference sequence). The CDR3 contains 16 residues. CDR3 coding DNA: TGTGCCAGCAGGACCGGAGGTAACTCTGGGGCCAACGTCCTGACTTTC. Amino acids: CASRTGGNSGANVLTF.

The J gene is TRBJ1-3, the V gene TRBV27, with D unresolved. Germline CDR1 MNHEY, CDR2 SMNVEV (reference sequence). The CDR3 consists of 16 residues. V was trimmed by 5 bases and J by 2 bases, leaving 16 bases between them. CDR3 sequence (DNA): TGTGCCAGCAGTGCCGCCGGGGTCCTTACTGGAAACACCATATATTTT. It translates to CASSAAGVLTGNTIYF.

The chain couples TRBV19 to TRBJ1-5, with 7 positions matching TRBD1. The V segment lost 6 bases and the J segment 3 bases; nucleotides outside the gene matches: 5. Per germline, CDR1 LNHDA and CDR2 SQIVND (reference sequence). CDR3 size: 14 residues. CDR3 sequence: CASRTGYFNQPQHF. CDR3 bases: TGTGCCAGTAGGACAGGGTACTTCAATCAGCCCCAGCATTTT.

The chain couples TRBV27 to TRBJ2-3; the match to TRBD2 covers 7 bases. V shed 3 bases, J shed 3 bases, and the junction held 9 bases outside the gene matches. Germline CDR1 MNHEY, CDR2 SMNVEV (reference sequence). CDR3 size: 16 residues. The DNA for the CDR3 is TGTGCCAGCAGTTTTACTTGGGAGGGCTTAACAGATACGCAGTATTTT. Translation gives CASSFTWEGLTDTQYF.

This chain links TRBV7-9 with TRBJ2-1; D gene ambiguous. Between the trimmed V and J ends, which lost 5 bases and 7 bases, there was a span of 15 bases. The CDR3 is 14 residues long. Germline V gene lookup returns CDR1 SEHNR and CDR2 FQNEAQ (reference sequence). CDR3 region: CASSPQQPRNEQFF. The DNA for the CDR3 is TGTGCCAGCAGCCCACAGCAGCCTCGTAATGAGCAGTTCTTC.

This rearrangement joins TRBV28 to TRBJ2-1; weak D call: TRBD2 (7 bases). Trimming removed 6 bases from V and 8 bases from J, with 14 bases in between. This CDR3 contains 13 residues. Germline V lookup: CDR1 MDHEN, CDR2 SYDVKM. CDR3 protein: CASSPRGRDEQFF. DNA for the CDR3: TGTGCCAGCAGCCCTAGGGGGAGGGATGAGCAGTTCTTC.

The chain combines TRBV25-1 with TRBJ2-5; 15 bases are shared with TRBD2. Germline assignment: CDR1 MGHDK and CDR2 SYGVNS. CDR3 length: 17 amino acids. V shed 1 base, J shed 2 bases, and the junction held 2 bases outside the gene matches. CDR3 in amino acids: CASSEWGLAGGQETQYF. The CDR3, as DNA: TGTGCCAGCAGTGAATGGGGACTAGCGGGGGGTCAAGAGACCCAGTACTTC.

The V call is TRBV6-1, the J call TRBJ1-5, with TRBD1 identical over 7 bases. The V segment lost 6 bases and the J segment 4 bases; nucleotides outside the gene matches: 6. The germline CDR1 and CDR2 sequences are MNHNS and SASEGT. The CDR3 consists of 14 residues. The CDR3: CASRVTGSNQPQHF. As DNA, the CDR3 is TGTGCCAGCAGGGTGACAGGGAGTAATCAGCCCCAGCATTTT.

This clone was recorded a few times. The CDR3 DNA sequence: TGTGCCATCACTAGCGGGGTCACCGGGGAGCTGTTTTTT. This translates into CAITSGVTGELFF. The chain links TRBV7-7 to TRBJ2-2, with TRBD2 identical over 10 bases. The CDR3 has 13 amino acids. V shed 10 bases and J 4 bases; nucleotides not matched to a gene: 3. The germline V gene encodes CDR1 SSHAT and CDR2 FNYEAQ (reference sequence).

The chain joins TRBV2 to TRBJ2-5, with TRBD1 as a possible D gene (6 bases). The CDR3 totals 14 residues. V lost 3 bases to trimming and J lost 1 base, with 9 bases between them. The germline gives CDR1 SNHLY, CDR2 FYNNEI. The CDR3 DNA reads as TGTGCCAGCAGTGACAGGACAGTCCAAGAGACCCAGTACTTC. The encoded protein is CASSDRTVQETQYF.

The rearrangement uses TRBV27 and TRBJ2-7; 7 nucleotides align to TRBD2. CDR1 MNHEY and CDR2 SMNVEV come from the germline V gene (reference sequence). The CDR3 covers 17 residues. V trimming: 1 base; J trimming: 4 bases; junction bases outside the gene matches: 13. DNA for the CDR3: TGTGCCAGCAGTTTATTCCGGGGGGAGGGGATCGGGTACGAGCAGTACTTC. Protein product: CASSLFRGEGIGYEQYF.

The J gene is TRBJ2-5, the V gene TRBV19; D not certain. Trimming left V 6 bases short and J 3 bases short, with 11 bases between. CDR1 LNHDA and CDR2 SQIVND come from the germline V gene (reference sequence). CDR3 length equals 13 residues. The CDR3 loop reads CASRISSEETQYF. In DNA, the CDR3 is TGTGCCAGTAGAATTTCGAGCGAAGAGACCCAGTACTTC.

This chain joins TRBV11-2 and TRBJ1-1, with 7 bases aligning to TRBD1. V lost 5 bases and J lost 3; bases outside the gene matches: 9. Germline assignment: CDR1 SGHAT and CDR2 FQNNGV. The CDR3 consists of 15 residues. CDR3 sequence: CASSNTEQGYTEAFF. The CDR3 bases are TGTGCCAGCAGCAACACCGAACAGGGGTACACTGAAGCTTTCTTT.

This clone appeared once. V usage is TRBV4-1 and J usage is TRBJ2-3, with a tentative D call TRBD2 (5 bases). The V gene's germline CDR1 is MGHRA and CDR2 YSYEKL. V dropped 4 bases and J dropped 1 base, with 15 bases sitting between them. The CDR3 is 16 residues long. The CDR3 spells CASSPGITRGTDTQYF. The CDR3 DNA reads TGCGCCAGCAGCCCCGGAATCACTAGGGGCACAGATACGCAGTATTTT.

This chain uses TRBV4-2 with TRBJ2-3; 9 bases are a match to TRBD2. Per the germline V gene, CDR1 is LGHNA and CDR2 is YNFKEQ. Trimming at V came to 1 base and at J to 6 bases, leaving 8 bases not matched to a gene. CDR3 size: 16 residues. The CDR3 DNA follows: TGTGCCAGCAGCCAAGGCCTAGCGGGGCGGGAGGATACGCAGTATTTT. Protein: CASSQGLAGREDTQYF.

This clone was counted a few times. The chain has TRBV2 and TRBJ1-1, with 8 bases lining up with TRBD1. V gave up 6 bases and J gave up 7 bases; unmatched junction bases: 10. CDR3 length: 14 residues. The germline CDR1 and CDR2 sequences are SNHLY and FYNNEI. The CDR3 region has the DNA TGTGCCAGCAGCGATCTGGTACAGGGGGTTGAAGCTTTCTTT. It yields the protein CASSDLVQGVEAFF.

This chain links TRBV27 with TRBJ1-4; 10 nucleotides match TRBD1. The CDR3 runs 16 residues. V lost 3 bases and J lost 8; bases outside the gene matches: 9. The germline CDR1 and CDR2 sequences are MNHEY and SMNVEV (reference sequence). This CDR3 is CASSFGPGTGAEKLFF. The CDR3 DNA is TGTGCCAGCAGTTTCGGGCCCGGGACAGGGGCGGAAAAACTGTTTTTT.

The V call is TRBV15, the J call TRBJ2-4; 8 nucleotides align to TRBD1. V shed 5 bases, J shed 2 bases, and the junction held 5 bases outside the gene matches. Germline CDR1 and CDR2: LNHNV and YYDKDF (reference sequence). The length of the CDR3 is 15 residues. This CDR3 reads CATSVRQGTKNIQYF. In DNA form, the CDR3 reads TGTGCCACCAGCGTCCGACAGGGGACCAAAAACATTCAGTACTTC.